Below, one T cell receptor beta chain is given with its context. The germline CDR1 and CDR2 sequences are SGHAT and FQDESV (reference sequence). With 6 bases clipped from V and 7 bases from J, the junction kept 4 bases outside the gene matches. The CDR3 runs 13 residues. This entry is derived from a study of T cell changes during pregnancy in multiple sclerosis. Only in-frame clones appear in the TCRdb table, and some are missing; sequencing was by immunoSEQ multiplex PCR. Of about 16,000 clones in the sample, approximately 95% were seen once. The chain uses TRBV11-1 and TRBJ2-3; 10 bases are shared with TRBD2. The sequence was collected from a female donor with multiple sclerosis, enrolled in a pregnancy study. The sample here was peripheral blood, taken in the third trimester of pregnancy. This CDR3 is CASSRTSGHTQYF. CDR3 sequence (DNA): TGTGCCAGCAGTAGGACTAGCGGCCATACGCAGTATTTT.